Listed below are T cell receptor beta chains from one sample, sequenced in a study of cytomegalovirus exposure and HLA in healthy donors. Measured with immunoSEQ multiplex PCR; TCRdb has only the in-frame clones, and not every one. The table shows 200,000 to 300,000 clones, with 84% occurring only once. Material for sequencing was PBMCs. The source of these receptors is a woman aged 35 to 49 in good health and CMV-seropositive. Each CDR3 is given with its conserved first and last residue. The D gene is left open where the match is weak. Not every row has a clone size; where given, it reads once, few, many or a size class.

TRBJ2-3,.,.,TRBV25-1,CASSEQGGRGDTQYF,TGTGCCAGCAGTGAACAGGGGGGCCGGGGGGATACGCAGTATTTT
TRBJ1-2,.,.,TRBV4-3,CASSQETANYGYTF,TGCGCCAGCAGCCAAGAAACGGCTAACTATGGCTACACCTTC
TRBJ2-7,.,TRBD1,TRBV7-3,CASSLGGRGLFEQYF,TGTGCCAGCAGCTTAGGTGGAAGGGGGCTATTCGAGCAGTACTTC
TRBJ1-5,once,TRBD1,TRBV6-5,CASTPQGLSNQPQHF,TGTGCCAGCACCCCACAGGGGTTGAGCAATCAGCCCCAGCATTTT
TRBJ1-2,.,TRBD1,TRBV28,CAVHRGDYGYTF,TGTGCCGTCCACAGGGGCGACTATGGCTACACCTTC
TRBJ1-1,.,.,TRBV4-3,CASSRRTGEFLNTEAFF,TGCGCCAGCAGCCGACGGACGGGGGAATTCTTGAACACTGAAGCTTTCTTT
TRBJ2-3,once,TRBD2,TRBV5-1,CASSPRLAGVGADTQYF,TGCGCCAGCAGCCCAAGACTAGCGGGAGTCGGTGCAGATACGCAGTATTTT
TRBJ1-4,.,.,TRBV7-6,CASSPDEKLFF,TGTGCCAGCAGCCCCGATGAAAAACTGTTTTTT
TRBJ2-7,once,TRBD2,TRBV25-1,CASSLAGTYEQYF,TGTGCCAGCAGCCTAGCGGGGACCTACGAGCAGTACTTC
TRBJ2-1,.,.,TRBV7-3,CASSLERNSYNEQFF,TGTGCCAGCAGCTTGGAGCGTAACTCCTACAATGAGCAGTTCTTC
TRBJ1-1,once,.,TRBV7-9,CSSSPTVGGGMNTEAFF,TGTTCCAGCAGCCCTACCGTCGGTGGGGGGATGAACACTGAAGCTTTCTTT
TRBJ1-2,.,.,TRBV5-1,CASSDPPRVGYTF,TGCGCCAGCAGCGACCCCCCCCGGGTTGGCTACACCTTC
TRBJ2-7,.,.,TRBV11-2,CASSLAYGADSYEQYF,TGTGCCAGCAGCTTAGCCTATGGGGCCGACTCCTACGAGCAGTACTTC
TRBJ1-1,.,.,TRBV5-1,CASSLDQGNTEAFF,TGCGCCAGCAGCTTGGACCAGGGGAACACTGAAGCTTTCTTT
TRBJ2-5,.,.,TRBV19,CASSIAKGSGETQYF,TGTGCCAGTAGTATAGCCAAGGGGTCTGGGGAGACCCAGTACTTC
TRBJ1-2,.,.,TRBV5-4,CASSPRTAENYGYTF,TGTGCCAGCAGCCCCAGGACAGCCGAGAACTATGGCTACACCTTC
TRBJ1-5,.,TRBD1,TRBV2,CASTWTGAGQPQHF,TGTGCCAGCACCTGGACAGGGGCGGGTCAGCCCCAGCATTTT
TRBJ1-4,once,TRBD1,TRBV4-3,CASSQDPPQGAYGEKLFF,TGCGCCAGCAGCCAAGATCCCCCTCAGGGGGCCTATGGTGAAAAACTGTTTTTT
TRBJ1-6,once,.,TRBV5-8,CASSFTQGNNSPLHF,TGTGCCAGCAGCTTTACTCAGGGAAATAATTCACCCCTCCACTTT
TRBJ2-2,.,.,TRBV14,CASSQDWISGNTGELFF,TGTGCCAGCAGCCAAGACTGGATTAGCGGGAACACCGGGGAGCTGTTTTTT
TRBJ2-1,.,.,TRBV6-5,CASRHNGWDNEQFF,TGTGCCAGCAGGCATAACGGGTGGGACAATGAGCAGTTCTTC
TRBJ2-5,.,.,TRBV29-1,CSVRRGETQYF,TGCAGCGTTCGGAGGGGAGAGACCCAGTACTTC